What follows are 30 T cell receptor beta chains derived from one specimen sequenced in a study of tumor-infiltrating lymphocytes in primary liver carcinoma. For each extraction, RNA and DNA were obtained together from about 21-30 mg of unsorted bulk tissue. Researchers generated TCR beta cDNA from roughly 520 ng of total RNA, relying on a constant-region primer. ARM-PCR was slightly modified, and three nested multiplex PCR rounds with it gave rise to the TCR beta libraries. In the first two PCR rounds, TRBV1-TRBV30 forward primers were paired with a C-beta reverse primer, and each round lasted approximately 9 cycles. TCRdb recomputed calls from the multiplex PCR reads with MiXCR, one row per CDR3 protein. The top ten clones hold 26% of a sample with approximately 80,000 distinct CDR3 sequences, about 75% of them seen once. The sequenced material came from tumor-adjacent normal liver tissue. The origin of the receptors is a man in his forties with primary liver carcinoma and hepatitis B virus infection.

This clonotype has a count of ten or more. The CDR3 DNA sequence: TGTGCCAGCAGTTACTCGGCAGGGGGTGAGGAGCAGTACTTC. It yields the protein CASSYSAGGEEQYF. V usage is TRBV6-6 and J usage is TRBJ2-7; 7 nucleotides match TRBD1. The CDR3 covers 14 residues. Germline CDR1 is MNHNY and CDR2 is SVGAGI (reference sequence). V lost 0 bases to trimming and J lost 7 bases; unmatched junction nucleotides: 6.

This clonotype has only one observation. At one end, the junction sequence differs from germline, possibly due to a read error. The CDR3 is CASSFQGAGYGHTF. CDR3 nucleotide sequence: TGCGCCAGCAGCTTCCAGGGGGCAGGCTATGGCCACACCTTC. V gene TRBV4-3 combines with J gene TRBJ1-2; TRBD1 matches 8 bases. The germline V gene encodes CDR1 LGHNA and CDR2 YSLEER. The CDR3 spans 14 residues.

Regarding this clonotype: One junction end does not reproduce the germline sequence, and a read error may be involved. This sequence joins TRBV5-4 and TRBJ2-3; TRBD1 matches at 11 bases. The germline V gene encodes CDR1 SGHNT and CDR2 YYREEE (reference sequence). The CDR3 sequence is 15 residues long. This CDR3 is CASSHRDRGTVTQYF. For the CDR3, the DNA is TGTGCCAGCAGCCACCGGGACAGGGGGACAGTTACGCAGTATTTT.

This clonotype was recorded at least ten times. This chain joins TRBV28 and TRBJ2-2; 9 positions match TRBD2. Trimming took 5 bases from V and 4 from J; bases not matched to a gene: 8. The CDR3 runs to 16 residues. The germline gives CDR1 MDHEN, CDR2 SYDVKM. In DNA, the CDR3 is TGTGCCAGCAGTCCCCCCCGCGGGAGGGCCACCGGGGAGCTGTTTTTT. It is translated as CASSPPRGRATGELFF.

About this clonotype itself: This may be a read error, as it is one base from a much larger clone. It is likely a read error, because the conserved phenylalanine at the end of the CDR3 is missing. CDR3 nucleotides: TGCGCCAGCAGCTCGGGGACAGGACAATGGGAGCTGTTTCTT. As protein: CASSSGTGQWELFL. V gene TRBV5-1 combines with J gene TRBJ2-2; TRBD1 agrees at 8 bases. Trimming took 3 bases from V and 9 from J; bases not matched to a gene: 7. CDR1 and CDR2 from the germline V gene are SGHRS and YFSETQ. The CDR3 extends over 14 amino acids.

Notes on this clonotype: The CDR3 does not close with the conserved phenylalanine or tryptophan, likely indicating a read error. CDR3 nucleotide sequence: TGCAGCGTTGTGGGGCAATCGGAGGAGCAGTACATC. Its translation: CSVVGQSEEQYI. The J gene is TRBJ2-7, the V gene TRBV29-1, with D perhaps TRBD1 (5 bases). The CDR3 contains 12 residues. Trimming shortened V by 4 bases and J by 7 bases, and 14 bases separated the two germline ends. In germline, CDR1 is SQVTM, CDR2 ANQGSEA.

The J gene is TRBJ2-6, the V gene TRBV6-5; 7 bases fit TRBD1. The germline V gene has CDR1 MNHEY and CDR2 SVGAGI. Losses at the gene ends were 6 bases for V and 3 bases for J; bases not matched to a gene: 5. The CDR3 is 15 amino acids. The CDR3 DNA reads TGTGCCAGCAGCTGCGACAGGGTTGGGGCCAACGTCCTGACTTTC. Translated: CASSCDRVGANVLTF.

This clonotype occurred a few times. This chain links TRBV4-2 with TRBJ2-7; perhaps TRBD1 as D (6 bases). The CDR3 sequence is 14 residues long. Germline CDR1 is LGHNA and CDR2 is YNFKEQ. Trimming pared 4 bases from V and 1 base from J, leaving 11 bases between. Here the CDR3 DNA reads TGTGCCAGCAGCCTTACCGGGACATCCTACGAGCAGTACTTC. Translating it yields CASSLTGTSYEQYF.

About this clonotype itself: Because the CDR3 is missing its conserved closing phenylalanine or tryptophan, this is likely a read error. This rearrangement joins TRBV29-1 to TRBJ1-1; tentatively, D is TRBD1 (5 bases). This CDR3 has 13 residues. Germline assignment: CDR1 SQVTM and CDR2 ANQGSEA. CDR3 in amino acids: CSVGGAGNTGAFL. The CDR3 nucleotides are TGCAGCGTTGGAGGGGCTGGGAACACTGGAGCTTTCCTT.

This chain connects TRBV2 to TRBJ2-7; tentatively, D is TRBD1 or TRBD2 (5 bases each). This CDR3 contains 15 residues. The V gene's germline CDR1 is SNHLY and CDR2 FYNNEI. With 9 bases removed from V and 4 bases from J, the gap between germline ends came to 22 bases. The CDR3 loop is CASQSGAGRRYEQYF. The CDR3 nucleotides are TGTGCCAGTCAGTCCGGGGCAGGGAGACGGTACGAGCAGTACTTC.

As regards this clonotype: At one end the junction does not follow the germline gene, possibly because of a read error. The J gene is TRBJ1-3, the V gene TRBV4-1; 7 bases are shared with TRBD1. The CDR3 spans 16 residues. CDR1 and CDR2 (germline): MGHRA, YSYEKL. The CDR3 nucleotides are TGCACCAGCAGTCAAGGGGGACAGCCCTCTGGAAACACCATATACTTT. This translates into CTSSQGGQPSGNTIYF.

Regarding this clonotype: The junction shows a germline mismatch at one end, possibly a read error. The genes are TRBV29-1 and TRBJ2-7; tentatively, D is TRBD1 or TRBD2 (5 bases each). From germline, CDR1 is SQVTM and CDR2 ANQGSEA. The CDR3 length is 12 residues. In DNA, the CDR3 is TGCAGCGCACGGGACGACACGATGGAGCAGCACTTC. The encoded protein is CSARDDTMEQHF.

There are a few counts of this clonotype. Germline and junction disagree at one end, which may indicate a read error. The CDR3 DNA reads as TGTGCTATCAGTGACCCGACTATCTACGAGCAGTACTTC. This codes for CAISDPTIYEQYF. The genes are TRBV10-3 and TRBJ2-7; the D gene is possibly TRBD2 (5 bases). Germline V gives CDR1 ENHRY, CDR2 SYGVKD. The CDR3 sequence is 13 residues long.

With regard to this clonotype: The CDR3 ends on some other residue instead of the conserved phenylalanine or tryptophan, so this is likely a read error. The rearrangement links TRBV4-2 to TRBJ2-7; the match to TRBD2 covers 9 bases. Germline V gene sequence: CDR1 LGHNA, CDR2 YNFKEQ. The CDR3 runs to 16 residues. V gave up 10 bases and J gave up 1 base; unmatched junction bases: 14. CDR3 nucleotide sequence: TGTGCCAACGGCCAAGCGGCTAGCGGGGTTTCCTACGAGCAGTACTCC. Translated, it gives CANGQAASGVSYEQYS.

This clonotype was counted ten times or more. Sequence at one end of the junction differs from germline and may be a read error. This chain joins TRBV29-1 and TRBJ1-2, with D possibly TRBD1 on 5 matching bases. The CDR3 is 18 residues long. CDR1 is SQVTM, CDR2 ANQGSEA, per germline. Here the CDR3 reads CIVGAPTGTQVANYGYTF. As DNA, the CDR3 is TGCATCGTTGGGGCACCAACAGGAACTCAAGTGGCTAACTATGGCTACACCTTC.

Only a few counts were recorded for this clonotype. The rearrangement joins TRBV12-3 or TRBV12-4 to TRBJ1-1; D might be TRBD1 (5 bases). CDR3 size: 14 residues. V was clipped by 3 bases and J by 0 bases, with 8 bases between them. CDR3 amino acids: CASSLGLMNTEAFF. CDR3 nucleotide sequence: TGTGCCAGCAGTTTGGGGCTGATGAACACTGAAGCTTTCTTT.

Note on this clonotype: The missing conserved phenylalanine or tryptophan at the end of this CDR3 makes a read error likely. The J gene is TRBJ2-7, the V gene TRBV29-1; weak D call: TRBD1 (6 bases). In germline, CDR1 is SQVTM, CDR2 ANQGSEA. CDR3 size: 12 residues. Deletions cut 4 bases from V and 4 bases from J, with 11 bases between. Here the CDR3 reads CSVGPQGYEQYL. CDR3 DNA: TGCAGCGTTGGCCCACAGGGTTACGAGCAGTACTTA.

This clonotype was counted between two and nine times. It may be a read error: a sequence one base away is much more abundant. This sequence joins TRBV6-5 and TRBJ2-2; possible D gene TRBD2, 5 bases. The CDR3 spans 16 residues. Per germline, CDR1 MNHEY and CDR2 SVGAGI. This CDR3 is CASSYRPNHNTGEPFF. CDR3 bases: TGTGCCAGCAGCTATAGACCGAACCATAACACCGGGGAGCCGTTTTTT.

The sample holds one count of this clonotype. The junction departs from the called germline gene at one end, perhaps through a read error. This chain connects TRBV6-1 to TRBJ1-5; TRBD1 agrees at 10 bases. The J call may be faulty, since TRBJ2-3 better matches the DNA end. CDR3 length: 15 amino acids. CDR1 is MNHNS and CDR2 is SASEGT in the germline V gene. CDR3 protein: CAGSDPGQGSQPQYF. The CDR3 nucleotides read TGTGCCGGCAGTGATCCGGGACAGGGGAGTCAGCCCCAGTATTTT.

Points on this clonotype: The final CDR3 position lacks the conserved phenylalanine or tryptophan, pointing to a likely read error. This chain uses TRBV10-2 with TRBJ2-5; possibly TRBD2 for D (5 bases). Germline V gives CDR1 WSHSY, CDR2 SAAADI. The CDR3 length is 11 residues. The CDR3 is CASSGEETQYI. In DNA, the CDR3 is TGCGCCAGTAGTGGGGAGGAGACCCAGTACATC.

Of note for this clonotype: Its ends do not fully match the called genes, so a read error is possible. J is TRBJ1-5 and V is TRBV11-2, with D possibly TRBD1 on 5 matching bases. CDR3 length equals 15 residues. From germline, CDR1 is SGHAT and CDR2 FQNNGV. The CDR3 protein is CASSLEMWGNQPQHF. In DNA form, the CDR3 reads TGTGCTAGCAGCTTAGAGATGTGGGGCAATCAGCCCCAACATTTT.

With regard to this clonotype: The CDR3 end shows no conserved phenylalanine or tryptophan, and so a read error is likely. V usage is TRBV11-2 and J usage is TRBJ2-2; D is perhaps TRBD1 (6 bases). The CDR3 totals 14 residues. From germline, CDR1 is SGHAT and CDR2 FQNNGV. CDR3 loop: CASSPGAITRELFL. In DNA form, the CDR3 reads TGTGCCAGCAGCCCAGGGGCGATCACCAGGGAGCTGTTTCTT.

The CDR3 is CSVRHGGSEQYF. The DNA for the CDR3 is TGCAGCGTTCGTCATGGAGGGAGCGAGCAGTACTTC. J is TRBJ2-7 and V is TRBV29-1, with D possibly being TRBD2 (6 bases). V lost 5 bases, J lost 6 bases, and 14 bases lay in between. Germline-derived CDR1 and CDR2 are SQVTM and ANQGSEA. This CDR3 spans 12 amino acids.

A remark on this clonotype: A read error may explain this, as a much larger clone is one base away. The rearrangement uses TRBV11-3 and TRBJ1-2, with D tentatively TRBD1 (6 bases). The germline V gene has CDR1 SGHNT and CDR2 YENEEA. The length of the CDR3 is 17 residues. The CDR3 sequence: CASSPPTHRETNHGYTF. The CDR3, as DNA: TGTGCCAGCAGCCCTCCTACCCACAGGGAAACTAACCATGGCTACACCTTC.

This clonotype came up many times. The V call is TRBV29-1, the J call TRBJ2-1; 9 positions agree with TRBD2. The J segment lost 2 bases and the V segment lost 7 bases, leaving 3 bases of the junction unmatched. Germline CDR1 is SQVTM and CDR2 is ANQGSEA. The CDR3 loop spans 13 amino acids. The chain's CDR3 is CSGSGRTYNEQFF. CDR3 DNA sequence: TGCAGCGGCAGCGGGAGGACCTACAATGAGCAGTTCTTC.

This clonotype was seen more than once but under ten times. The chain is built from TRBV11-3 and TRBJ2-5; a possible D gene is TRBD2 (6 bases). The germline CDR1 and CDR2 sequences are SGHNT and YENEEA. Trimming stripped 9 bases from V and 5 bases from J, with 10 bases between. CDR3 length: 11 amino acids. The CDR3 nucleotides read TGTGCCAGTGCTGGGAGGGAGACCCAGTACTTC. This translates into CASAGRETQYF.

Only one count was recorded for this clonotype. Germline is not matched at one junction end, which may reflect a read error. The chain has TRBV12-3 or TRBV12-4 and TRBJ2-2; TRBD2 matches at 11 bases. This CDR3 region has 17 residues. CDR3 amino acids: CASGRQLAGGPSGEPFF. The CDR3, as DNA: TGTGCCAGCGGCCGTCAATTAGCGGGAGGGCCGTCCGGGGAGCCGTTTTTT.

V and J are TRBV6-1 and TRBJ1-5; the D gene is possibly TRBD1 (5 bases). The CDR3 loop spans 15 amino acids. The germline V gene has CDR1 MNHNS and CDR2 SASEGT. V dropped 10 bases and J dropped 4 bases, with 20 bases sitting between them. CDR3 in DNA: TGTGCCACCTTCTCTCAGGGACGCAGTAATCAGCCCCAGCATTTT. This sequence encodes CATFSQGRSNQPQHF.

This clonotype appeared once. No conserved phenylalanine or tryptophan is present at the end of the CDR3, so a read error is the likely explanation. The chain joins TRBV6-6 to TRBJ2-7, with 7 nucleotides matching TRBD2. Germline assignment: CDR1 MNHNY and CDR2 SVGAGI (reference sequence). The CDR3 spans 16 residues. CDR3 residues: CASNYGVTGGLDEQYL. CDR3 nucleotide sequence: TGTGCCAGCAATTACGGGGTAACGGGAGGTTTGGACGAGCAGTACCTC.

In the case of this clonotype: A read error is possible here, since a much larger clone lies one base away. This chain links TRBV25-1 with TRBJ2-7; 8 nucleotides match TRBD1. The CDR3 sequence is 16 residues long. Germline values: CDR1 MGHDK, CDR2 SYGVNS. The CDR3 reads CAGSEPGQGKIYEQYF. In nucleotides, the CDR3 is TGTGCCGGCAGTGAACCCGGACAGGGAAAGATCTACGAGCAGTACTTC.